The 27 T cell receptor beta chains below all came from one sample that was sequenced in a study of T-cell memory formation after mild COVID-19. TCRdb used MiXCR to reprocess the 5' RACE reads, holding one entry per CDR3 protein. The sample includes hundreds of thousands of distinct CDR3 sequences, around 19% of them seen just once. The sequenced material came from PBMCs or a T cell subset sorted from them (not recorded which). The receptor set was obtained from a man younger than 35 who had mild COVID-19 (a few samples of this study predate the infection). Cell type and time point are not known.

This clonotype was observed a few times. The chain employs TRBV2 and TRBJ1-4; D unresolved. CDR3 length: 15 residues. Germline-derived CDR1 and CDR2 are SNHLY and FYNNEI. The ends were cut back, 3 bases at V and 8 bases at J, with 16 bases in the middle. The chain's CDR3 is CASSDPGSRGEKLFF. As DNA, the CDR3 is TGTGCCAGCAGTGACCCCGGCAGTAGAGGGGAAAAACTGTTTTTT.

The rearrangement joins TRBV29-1 to TRBJ1-5; D is possibly TRBD1 (6 bases). The V end lost 7 bases, the J end lost 4 bases, and 14 bases lay between the germline ends. CDR3 length: 13 residues. Per germline, CDR1 SQVTM and CDR2 ANQGSEA. The CDR3 here is CSAGPGQNQPQHF. CDR3 nucleotides: TGCAGCGCCGGCCCGGGACAAAATCAGCCCCAGCATTTT.

V gene TRBV28 combines with J gene TRBJ1-3, with 7 bases fitting TRBD1. V dropped 9 bases and J dropped 4; count of bases not matched to a gene: 12. From germline, CDR1 is MDHEN and CDR2 SYDVKM. This CDR3 contains 15 residues. CDR3 DNA sequence: TGTGCCAGTGGAATGGGACAGATTACCGGAAACACCATATATTTT. Protein sequence: CASGMGQITGNTIYF.

This chain uses TRBV6-2 or TRBV6-3 with TRBJ2-5; a possible D gene is TRBD2 (5 bases). Germline CDR1 MNHEY, CDR2 SVGEGT. CDR3 size: 13 residues. V lost 4 bases and J lost 5, with 11 bases in between. CDR3 protein: CASSWEFGETQYF. CDR3 in DNA: TGTGCCAGCAGTTGGGAGTTCGGGGAGACCCAGTACTTC.

This clonotype has more than one count but fewer than ten. The chain carries TRBV2 and TRBJ1-1, with 8 bases identical to TRBD1. The V gene's germline CDR1 is SNHLY and CDR2 FYNNEI. The ends lost 6 bases at V and 10 bases at J; junction bases unmatched: 16. The CDR3 has 15 amino acids. The CDR3 sequence: CASSPGQGYSDGAFF. DNA for the CDR3: TGTGCCAGCAGCCCTGGACAGGGATACTCCGATGGAGCTTTCTTT.

The V call is TRBV9, the J call TRBJ2-1, with D maybe TRBD2 (6 bases). Trimming pared 4 bases from V and 11 bases from J, leaving 22 bases between. The germline gives CDR1 SGDLS, CDR2 YYNGEE. This CDR3 has 15 amino acids. CDR3 sequence: CASSPQERAGWKQFF. The CDR3 DNA sequence: TGTGCCAGCAGCCCCCAGGAGCGGGCGGGGTGGAAGCAGTTCTTC.

This clonotype was recorded a few times. The chain employs TRBV6-5 and TRBJ2-6; D is perhaps TRBD1 (7 bases). The V end lost 2 bases, the J end lost 2 bases, and 16 bases lay between the germline ends. Germline V gene data show CDR1 as MNHEY and CDR2 as SVGAGI. The CDR3 sequence is 18 residues long. CDR3 in DNA: TGTGCCAGCAGTTACCGGGGGCAGGGGGTAACTGGGGCCAACGTCCTGACTTTC. Protein product: CASSYRGQGVTGANVLTF.

This clonotype occurred a few times. The rearrangement links TRBV5-1 to TRBJ2-3, with D perhaps TRBD2 (6 bases). Germline V CDR1 and CDR2: SGHRS, YFSETQ. Trimming removed 8 bases at V and 2 bases at J, with 12 bases between. This CDR3 contains 13 residues. CDR3 residues: CASRRGFTDTQYF. In nucleotides, the CDR3 is TGCGCCAGTAGGAGGGGATTCACAGATACGCAGTATTTT.

The sample holds a few counts of this clonotype. This rearrangement joins TRBV12-3 or TRBV12-4 to TRBJ2-3; TRBD2 agrees at 11 bases. The V gene end was trimmed by 6 bases and the J gene end by 5 bases; junction bases not matched to a gene: 10. The CDR3 runs 16 residues. CDR3 residues: CASRLLAGALGDTQYF. CDR3 sequence (DNA): TGTGCCAGCAGGCTACTAGCGGGGGCTCTGGGAGATACGCAGTATTTT.

The chain links TRBV2 to TRBJ1-2; possible D gene TRBD1, 6 bases. This CDR3 has 12 residues. The V and J ends lost 9 bases and 8 bases respectively, with 16 bases between them. Germline V gene lookup returns CDR1 SNHLY and CDR2 FYNNEI. The CDR3 loop reads CASEGGRKGYTF. CDR3 coding DNA: TGTGCCAGTGAGGGGGGGCGCAAAGGCTACACCTTC.

This clonotype was seen a few times. The chain has TRBV5-1 and TRBJ1-2; the D is unclear. Germline lookup yields CDR1 SGHRS and CDR2 YFSETQ. V was clipped by 4 bases and J by 3 bases, with 13 bases between them. The CDR3 extends over 14 amino acids. CDR3 in DNA: TGCGCCAGCAGCCGACGACCTGGGGACTATGGCTACACCTTC. Its protein is CASSRRPGDYGYTF. Full variable domain (outside the CDR3, taken from reference TRBV5-1 and TRBJ1-2): KAGVTQTPRYLIKTRGQQVTLSCSPISGHRSVSWYQQTPGQGLQFLFEYFSETQRNKGNFPGRFSGRQFSNSRSEMNVSTLELGDSALYLCASSRRPGDYGYTFGSGTRLTVV.

This CDR3 reads CASSRQDRVNGELFF. The CDR3 DNA is TGTGCCAGCAGTCGGCAGGACAGGGTGAACGGGGAGCTGTTTTTT. The chain links TRBV6-6 to TRBJ2-2, with 8 positions matching TRBD1. Trimming took 5 bases from V and 7 from J; bases not matched to a gene: 9. The CDR3 spans 15 residues. CDR1 and CDR2 from the germline V gene are MNHNY and SVGAGI (reference sequence).

This clonotype was detected many times. The chain is built from TRBV15 and TRBJ1-6; D call uncertain. Germline V CDR1 and CDR2: LNHNV, YYDKDF (reference sequence). V was shortened by 0 bases and J by 9 bases, with 3 bases between the two germline ends. This CDR3 has 12 residues. CDR3 DNA: TGTGCCACCAGCAGAGATCTTTCACCCCTCCACTTT. Translation: CATSRDLSPLHF.

This chain joins TRBV7-9 and TRBJ2-5; perhaps TRBD2 as D (7 bases). V was trimmed by 4 bases and J by 2 bases, leaving 11 bases between them. CDR3 length equals 14 residues. Germline-derived CDR1 and CDR2 are SEHNR and FQNEAQ (reference sequence). CDR3 in amino acids: CASSSGGRQETQYF. The CDR3 DNA is TGTGCCAGCAGCTCGGGGGGCAGACAAGAGACCCAGTACTTC. Based on the CDR3 plus reference TRBV7-9 and TRBJ2-5, the full variable domain is DTGVSQNPRHKITKRGQNVTFRCDPISEHNRLYWYRQTLGQGPEFLTYFQNEAQLEKSRLLSDRFSAERPKGSFSTLEIQRTEQGDSAMYLCASSSGGRQETQYFGPGTRLLVL.

This clonotype has more than one count but fewer than ten. J is TRBJ2-7 and V is TRBV5-1; 10 nucleotides match TRBD1. V shed 4 bases, J shed 2 bases, and the junction held 6 bases outside the gene matches. Per germline, CDR1 SGHRS and CDR2 YFSETQ. The CDR3 consists of 15 residues. This CDR3 is CASSRRTGGTYEQYF. CDR3 in DNA: TGCGCCAGCAGCCGGAGGACAGGGGGTACCTACGAGCAGTACTTC.

This clonotype has a handful of counts. V gene TRBV7-2 combines with J gene TRBJ2-3; 9 bases align to TRBD2. The CDR3 totals 15 residues. Germline CDR1 reads SGHTA; CDR2 reads FQGNSA. Trimming removed 2 bases from V and 2 bases from J; junction bases left unmatched: 2. CDR3 in amino acids: CASSLPSGVTDTQYF. CDR3 in DNA: TGTGCCAGCAGCTTACCTAGCGGGGTCACAGATACGCAGTATTTT.

V is TRBV5-1 and J is TRBJ2-7; 8 nucleotides agree with TRBD1. Germline V lookup: CDR1 SGHRS, CDR2 YFSETQ. The CDR3 is 14 amino acids. With V trimmed by 0 bases and J by 3 bases, 2 bases remained unmatched. CDR3 nucleotide sequence: TGCGCCAGCAGCTTGGATGGACAGGGCTACGAGCAGTACTTC. Translating it yields CASSLDGQGYEQYF.

The chain recombines TRBV5-5 with TRBJ1-2; 10 nucleotides match TRBD1. Germline lookup yields CDR1 SGHKS and CDR2 YYEKEE (reference sequence). Unmatched junction bases numbered 9, after V lost 5 bases and J lost 2 bases. The CDR3 runs 16 residues. The CDR3 region is CASSQRGQGTNYGYTF. The DNA for the CDR3 is TGTGCCAGCAGTCAAAGGGGACAGGGGACCAACTATGGCTACACCTTC.

This clonotype has more than one count but fewer than ten. The rearrangement uses TRBV5-1 and TRBJ1-5; no firm D call. V was shortened by 4 bases and J by 6 bases, with 20 bases between the two germline ends. The CDR3 loop spans 16 amino acids. The germline CDR1 and CDR2 sequences are SGHRS and YFSETQ. The CDR3 is CASSPGVSSLGQPQHF. CDR3 nucleotide sequence: TGCGCCAGCAGCCCGGGTGTTAGCAGTCTCGGTCAGCCCCAGCATTTT.

The genes are TRBV6-2 or TRBV6-3 and TRBJ2-6; no definite D call. There are 13 residues in the CDR3. Trimming left V 4 bases short and J 1 base short, with 2 bases between. In germline, CDR1 is MNHEY, CDR2 SVGEGT. CDR3 sequence reads: CASSWSGANVLTF. CDR3 coding DNA: TGTGCCAGCAGTTGGTCTGGGGCCAACGTCCTGACTTTC.

This chain links TRBV20-1 with TRBJ1-5; TRBD1 agrees at 7 bases. J gave up 0 bases and V 2 bases, and 4 bases lay outside the gene matches. CDR1 is DFQATT, CDR2 SNEGSKA, per germline (reference sequence). CDR3 length: 15 residues. This CDR3 is CSARRQGFSNQPQHF. CDR3 nucleotides: TGCAGTGCTAGACGACAGGGCTTTAGCAATCAGCCCCAGCATTTT.

CDR3 residues: CASSLVSQSAQYF. CDR3 sequence (DNA): TGTGCCAGCAGTTTAGTCAGTCAGTCGGCGCAGTACTTC. The genes are TRBV27 and TRBJ2-7, with no clear D. The ends were cut back, 2 bases at V and 9 bases at J, with 14 bases in the middle. The CDR3 length is 13 residues. Germline-derived CDR1 and CDR2 are MNHEY and SMNVEV (reference sequence).

The chain joins TRBV15 to TRBJ1-6; weak D call: TRBD1 (6 bases). Trimming stripped 3 bases from V and 7 bases from J, with 13 bases between. Germline CDR1 LNHNV, CDR2 YYDKDF (reference sequence). This CDR3 comprises 15 residues. CDR3 region: CATSSATGINSPLHF. CDR3 bases: TGTGCCACCAGCAGTGCGACAGGTATCAATTCACCCCTCCACTTT.

V usage is TRBV12-3 or TRBV12-4 and J usage is TRBJ2-3; perhaps TRBD1 as D (6 bases). V dropped 10 bases and J dropped 2 bases, with 10 bases sitting between them. The CDR3 has 12 residues. CDR3 DNA sequence: TGTGCCACCAAGGGGGTCACAGATACGCAGTATTTT. Protein: CATKGVTDTQYF.

This chain joins TRBV6-2 or TRBV6-3 and TRBJ2-3, with D perhaps assigned TRBD1 or TRBD2 (5 bases each). V lost 6 bases to trimming and J lost 10 bases, with 14 bases between them. The CDR3 spans 12 residues. The germline CDR1 and CDR2 sequences are MNHEY and SVGEGT. CDR3 protein: CASSLEMGAQYF. The CDR3 region has the DNA TGTGCCAGCAGCCTAGAGATGGGGGCGCAGTATTTT.

The chain is built from TRBV5-1 and TRBJ1-1; TRBD1 is a possible D gene (6 bases). The CDR3 contains 15 residues. Trimming removed 3 bases from V and 0 bases from J, with 12 bases in between. Germline CDR1 SGHRS, CDR2 YFSETQ. DNA for the CDR3: TGCGCCAGCAGCTCAGACAGGAGCATGAACACTGAAGCTTTCTTT. As protein: CASSSDRSMNTEAFF.

The rearrangement joins TRBV10-3 to TRBJ1-1; tentative D call: TRBD1 (5 bases). Germline V gene lookup returns CDR1 ENHRY and CDR2 SYGVKD. This CDR3 has 15 amino acids. Trimming removed 5 bases from V and 0 bases from J, with 13 bases in between. This chain's CDR3 is CAISLLGALNTEAFF. The CDR3 DNA reads TGTGCCATCAGTCTCCTCGGGGCCCTGAACACTGAAGCTTTCTTT.